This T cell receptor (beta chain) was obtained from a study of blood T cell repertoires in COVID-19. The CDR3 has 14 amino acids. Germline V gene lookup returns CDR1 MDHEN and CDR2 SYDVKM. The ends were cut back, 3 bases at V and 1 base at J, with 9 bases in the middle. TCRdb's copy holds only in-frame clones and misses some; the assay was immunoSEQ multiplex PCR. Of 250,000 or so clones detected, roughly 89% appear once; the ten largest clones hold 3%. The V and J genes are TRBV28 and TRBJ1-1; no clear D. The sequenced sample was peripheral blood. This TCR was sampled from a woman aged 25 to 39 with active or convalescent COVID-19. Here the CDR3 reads CASSLIQANTEAFF. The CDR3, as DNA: TGTGCCAGCAGTTTGATCCAGGCGAACACTGAAGCTTTCTTT.